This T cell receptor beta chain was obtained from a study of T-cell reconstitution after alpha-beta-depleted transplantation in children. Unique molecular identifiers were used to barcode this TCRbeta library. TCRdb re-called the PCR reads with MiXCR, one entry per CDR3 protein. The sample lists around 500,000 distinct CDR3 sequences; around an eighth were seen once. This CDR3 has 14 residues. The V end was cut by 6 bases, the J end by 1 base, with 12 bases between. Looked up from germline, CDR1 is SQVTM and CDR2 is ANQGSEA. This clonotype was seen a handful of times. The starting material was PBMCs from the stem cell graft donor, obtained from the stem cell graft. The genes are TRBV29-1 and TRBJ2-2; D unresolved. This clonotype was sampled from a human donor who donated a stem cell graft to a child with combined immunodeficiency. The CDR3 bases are TGCAGCGTCGCCCCAGCAATGAACACCGGGGAGCTGTTTTTT. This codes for CSVAPAMNTGELFF.